This TCR beta chain originates from a study of cytomegalovirus exposure and HLA in healthy donors. Study results and caveats: It was found in a later analysis that first-cohort TCR clusters tended to co-occur in the 100 to 150 validation repertoires. Reports indicated that the classifier achieved high specificity and sensitivity in diagnosing cytomegalovirus status.

Sequencing used immunoSEQ multiplex PCR; TCRdb keeps in-frame clones, though not all of them. In the table there are about 110,000 clones, roughly nine tenths of which are singletons. This clone was seen just once. Its antigen remains unknown. V was pared by 3 bases and J by 5 bases, with 10 bases between. CDR3 length: 13 residues. Germline V CDR1 and CDR2: LNHNV, YYDKDF (reference sequence). Material for sequencing was PBMCs. The rearrangement links TRBV15 to TRBJ1-2, with D perhaps TRBD1 (6 bases). The receptor was derived from a woman between 18 and 30 years old in good health and CMV-seronegative. CDR3 coding DNA: TGTGCCACCAGCAGGGACAGTCCTTATGGCTACACCTTC. Encoded protein: CATSRDSPYGYTF.